The next 10 T cell receptor beta chains were all read from a single sample in a study of shared clonotypes between healthy human individuals. Positively selected for CCR7, the CD45RO-negative cells used as naive CD8 cells excluded terminally differentiated effector memory CD45RA+ cells. Some clones are missing from TCRdb's copy, which holds only in-frame ones; the method was immunoSEQ multiplex PCR. The table includes approximately 810,000 clones, approximately 92% detected once. The sample consisted of naive CD8+ T cells sorted from blood. Receptors originate from a man aged 30 to 39 in good health.

The sample holds one count of this clone. The chain joins TRBV7-9 to TRBJ2-7; a possible D gene is TRBD2 (5 bases). Trimming cost V 6 bases and J 12 bases, with 18 bases left between them. Germline lookup yields CDR1 SEHNR and CDR2 FQNEAQ (reference sequence). The CDR3 loop spans 12 amino acids. Here the CDR3 DNA reads TGTGCCAGCAGTTCGAATGACGGGATGCCGTACTTC. Translating it yields CASSSNDGMPYF.

The chain couples TRBV28 to TRBJ1-4; no firm D call. The CDR3 runs 15 residues. The V gene's germline CDR1 is MDHEN and CDR2 SYDVKM. V dropped 5 bases and J dropped 6 bases, with 16 bases sitting between them. CDR3 sequence reads: CASSPTPGVDEKLFF. CDR3 nucleotide sequence: TGTGCCAGCAGTCCCACTCCGGGAGTGGATGAAAAACTGTTTTTT.

V and J are TRBV5-1 and TRBJ1-1, with D possibly being TRBD1 (6 bases). V lost 0 bases and J lost 5, with 17 bases in between. The CDR3 loop spans 16 amino acids. Per the germline V gene, CDR1 is SGHRS and CDR2 is YFSETQ. The CDR3 region has the DNA TGCGCCAGCAGCTTGGGCGCAGGGGCCCGGAGGACTGAAGCTTTCTTT. It translates to CASSLGAGARRTEAFF.

This chain uses TRBV11-2 with TRBJ2-7, with 8 bases that match TRBD1. This CDR3 has 15 residues. Germline V CDR1 and CDR2: SGHAT, FQNNGV. V shed 4 bases, J shed 0 bases, and the junction held 5 bases outside the gene matches. This chain's CDR3 is CASSSRQGFSYEQYF. The CDR3 nucleotides are TGTGCCAGCAGCTCTAGACAGGGGTTCTCCTACGAGCAGTACTTC.

The chain is built from TRBV7-9 and TRBJ2-3, with a weak D call TRBD2 (5 bases). Germline-derived CDR1 and CDR2 are SEHNR and FQNEAQ (reference sequence). The V end was cut by 1 base, the J end by 1 base, with 6 bases between. This CDR3 has 14 amino acids. CDR3 sequence: CASSLVRGTDTQYF. CDR3 DNA: TGTGCCAGCAGCTTAGTGCGGGGCACAGATACGCAGTATTTT. Full variable domain (outside the CDR3, taken from reference TRBV7-9 and TRBJ2-3): DTGVSQNPRHKITKRGQNVTFRCDPISEHNRLYWYRQTLGQGPEFLTYFQNEAQLEKSRLLSDRFSAERPKGSFSTLEIQRTEQGDSAMYLCASSLVRGTDTQYFGPGTRLTVL.

A note on this clone: Different DNA sequences within this sample yield the same CDR3. The CDR3 here is CASSLMSTDTQYF. The CDR3 DNA reads as TGTGCCAGCAGCCTTATGTCCACAGATACGCAGTATTTT. This chain links TRBV27 with TRBJ2-3, with unresolved D. Germline CDR1 MNHEY, CDR2 SMNVEV (reference sequence). CDR3 length: 13 amino acids. V was pared by 6 bases and J by 2 bases, with 9 bases between.

This chain connects TRBV2 to TRBJ2-4; TRBD2 might be the D (6 bases). V dropped 4 bases and J dropped 5 bases, with 9 bases sitting between them. This CDR3 spans 13 amino acids. Germline values: CDR1 SNHLY, CDR2 FYNNEI. CDR3 DNA: TGTGCCAGCAGTGGTGGGGAGGAAAACATTCAGTACTTC. The encoded protein is CASSGGEENIQYF.

The chain joins TRBV9 to TRBJ2-7; a possible D gene is TRBD2 (6 bases). The CDR3 has 15 amino acids. Germline lookup yields CDR1 SGDLS and CDR2 YYNGEE. V shed 2 bases and J shed 2 bases, with 14 bases lying between them. CDR3 protein: CASSVAAGYAYEQYF. The CDR3 bases are TGTGCCAGCAGCGTCGCCGCGGGGTACGCCTACGAGCAGTACTTC. The whole variable domain, remainder taken from reference TRBV9 and TRBJ2-7, is DSGVTQTPKHLITATGQRVTLRCSPRSGDLSVYWYQQSLDQGLQFLIQYYNGEERAKGNILERFSAQQFPDLHSELNLSSLELGDSALYFCASSVAAGYAYEQYFGPGTRLTVT.

As to this clone: The sample carries other DNA sequences with the same CDR3. The V call is TRBV7-9, the J call TRBJ2-5; the D is unclear. Trimming pared 5 bases from V and 1 base from J, leaving 2 bases between. Germline V CDR1 and CDR2: SEHNR, FQNEAQ (reference sequence). CDR3 length: 11 residues. CDR3 in amino acids: CASSLQETQYF. The CDR3 DNA follows: TGTGCCAGCAGCCTCCAAGAGACCCAGTACTTC.

The chain carries TRBV27 and TRBJ1-5; D gene ambiguous. Per germline, CDR1 MNHEY and CDR2 SMNVEV (reference sequence). The CDR3 consists of 15 residues. V was pared by 7 bases and J by 2 bases, with 15 bases between. CDR3 nucleotide sequence: TGTGCCAGCAAGTTTAGCAGGATGGGCAATCAGCCCCAGCATTTT. It specifies CASKFSRMGNQPQHF.